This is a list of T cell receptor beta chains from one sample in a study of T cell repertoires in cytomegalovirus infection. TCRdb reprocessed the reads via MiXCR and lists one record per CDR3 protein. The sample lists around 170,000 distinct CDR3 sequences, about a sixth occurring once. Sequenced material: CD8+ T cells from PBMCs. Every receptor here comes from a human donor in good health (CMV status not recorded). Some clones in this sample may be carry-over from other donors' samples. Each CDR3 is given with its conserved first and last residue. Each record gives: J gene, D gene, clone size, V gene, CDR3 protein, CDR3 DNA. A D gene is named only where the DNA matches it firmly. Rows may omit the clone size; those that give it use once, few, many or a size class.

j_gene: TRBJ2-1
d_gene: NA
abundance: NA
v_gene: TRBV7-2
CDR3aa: CASSRAPDEQFF
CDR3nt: TGTGCCAGCAGCCGCGCCCCTGATGAGCAGTTCTTC

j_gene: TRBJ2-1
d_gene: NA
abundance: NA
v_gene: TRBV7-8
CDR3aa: CAVERSSYNEQFF
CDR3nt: TGTGCCGTCGAGCGGTCCTCCTACAATGAGCAGTTCTTC

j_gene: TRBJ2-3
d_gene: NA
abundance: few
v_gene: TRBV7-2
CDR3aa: CASSLGQRFTDTQYF
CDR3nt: TGTGCCAGCAGCTTGGGACAAAGATTCACAGATACGCAGTATTTT

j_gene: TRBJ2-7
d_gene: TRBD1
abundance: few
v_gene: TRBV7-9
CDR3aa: CASSFPSLPGQLADEQYF
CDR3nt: TGTGCCAGCAGCTTTCCTTCGTTACCGGGACAGCTAGCTGACGAGCAGTACTTC

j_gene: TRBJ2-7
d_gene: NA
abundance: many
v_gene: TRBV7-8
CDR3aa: CASSSRGGEQYF
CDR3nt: TGTGCCAGCAGCTCCAGGGGAGGCGAGCAGTACTTC

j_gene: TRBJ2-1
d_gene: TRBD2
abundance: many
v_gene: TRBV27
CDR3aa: CASRRLALWENEQFF
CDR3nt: TGTGCCAGCAGGAGACTAGCGTTGTGGGAAAATGAGCAGTTCTTC

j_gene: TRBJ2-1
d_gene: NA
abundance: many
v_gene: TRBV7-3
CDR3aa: CASSFGPGFYNEQFF
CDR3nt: TGTGCCAGCAGCTTTGGGCCCGGTTTTTACAATGAGCAGTTCTTC

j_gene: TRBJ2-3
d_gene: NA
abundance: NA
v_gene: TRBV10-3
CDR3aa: CAIADEGADTQYF
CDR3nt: TGTGCCATCGCGGATGAGGGCGCAGATACGCAGTATTTT

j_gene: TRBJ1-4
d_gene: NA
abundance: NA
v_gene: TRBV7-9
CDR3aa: CASSLGQNNEKLFF
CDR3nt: TGTGCCAGCAGCTTGGGGCAGAATAATGAAAAACTGTTTTTT

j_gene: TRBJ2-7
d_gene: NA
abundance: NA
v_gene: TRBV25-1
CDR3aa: CASSDGGVINEQYF
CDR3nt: TGTGCCAGCAGTGATGGTGGGGTAATTAACGAGCAGTACTTC

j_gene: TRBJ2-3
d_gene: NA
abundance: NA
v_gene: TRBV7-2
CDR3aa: CASSSALADTQYF
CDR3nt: TGTGCCAGCAGCTCAGCCCTAGCCGATACGCAGTATTTT

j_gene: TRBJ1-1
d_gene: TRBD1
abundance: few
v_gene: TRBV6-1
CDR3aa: CASSPPGGGLNTEAFF
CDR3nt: TGTGCCAGCAGCCCCCCGGGAGGGGGCCTGAACACTGAAGCTTTCTTT

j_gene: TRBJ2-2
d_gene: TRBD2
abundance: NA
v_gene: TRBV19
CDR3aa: CASSIQAGAVPGELFF
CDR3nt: TGTGCCAGTAGTATTCAAGCGGGAGCGGTTCCCGGGGAGCTGTTTTTT

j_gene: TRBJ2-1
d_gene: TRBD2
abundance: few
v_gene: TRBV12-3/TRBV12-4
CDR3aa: CASSLSGGYNEQFF
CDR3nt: TGTGCCAGCAGTTTGAGCGGGGGTTACAATGAGCAGTTCTTC

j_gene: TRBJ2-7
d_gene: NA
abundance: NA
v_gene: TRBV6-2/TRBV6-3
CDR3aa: CARSQAWGLEEQYF
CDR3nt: TGTGCCCGCAGCCAAGCCTGGGGGCTTGAAGAGCAGTACTTC

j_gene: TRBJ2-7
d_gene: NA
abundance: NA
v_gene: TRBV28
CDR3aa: CASSLSWEQYF
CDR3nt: TGTGCCAGCAGTCTGTCTTGGGAGCAGTACTTC

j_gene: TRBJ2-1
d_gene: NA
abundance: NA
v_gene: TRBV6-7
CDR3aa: CASSYSMWSSGTPSSYNEQFF
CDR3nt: TGTGCCAGCAGTTACTCGATGTGGTCTTCCGGGACGCCAAGCTCCTACAATGAGCAGTTCTTC

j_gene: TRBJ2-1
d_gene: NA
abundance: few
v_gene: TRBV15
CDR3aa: CATSPGAYNEQFF
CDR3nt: TGTGCCACCTCCCCGGGGGCATACAATGAGCAGTTCTTC

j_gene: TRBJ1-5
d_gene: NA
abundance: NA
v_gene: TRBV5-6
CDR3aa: CASSLGFGSNQPQHF
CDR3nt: TGTGCCAGCAGCTTGGGGTTCGGAAGCAATCAGCCCCAGCATTTT

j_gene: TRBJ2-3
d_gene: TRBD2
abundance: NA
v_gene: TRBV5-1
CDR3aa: CASSSAGLEYF
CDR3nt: TGCGCCAGCAGCTCCGCGGGACTAGAGTATTTT

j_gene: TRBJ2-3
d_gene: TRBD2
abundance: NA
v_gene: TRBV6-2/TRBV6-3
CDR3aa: CASRLAGEGTDTQYF
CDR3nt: TGTGCCAGCAGACTAGCGGGAGAGGGAACAGATACGCAGTATTTT

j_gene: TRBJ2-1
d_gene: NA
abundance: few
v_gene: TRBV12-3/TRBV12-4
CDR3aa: CASSFIRRHPYNEQFF
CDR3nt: TGTGCCAGCAGTTTTATTCGGCGGCACCCTTACAATGAGCAGTTCTTC

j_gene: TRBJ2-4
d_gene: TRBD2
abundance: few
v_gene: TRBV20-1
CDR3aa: CSAGGVIKNIQYF
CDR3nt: TGCAGTGCCGGGGGGGTGATCAAAAACATTCAGTACTTC

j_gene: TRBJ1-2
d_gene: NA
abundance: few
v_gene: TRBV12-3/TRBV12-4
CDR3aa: CASSSSVSYGYTF
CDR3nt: TGTGCCAGCAGTAGCTCGGTTAGTTATGGCTACACCTTC

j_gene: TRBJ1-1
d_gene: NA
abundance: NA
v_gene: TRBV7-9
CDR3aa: CASSSVLSATEAFF
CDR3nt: TGTGCCAGCAGCTCCGTGCTATCAGCCACTGAAGCTTTCTTT

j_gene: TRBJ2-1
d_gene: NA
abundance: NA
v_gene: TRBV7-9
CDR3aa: CASSFSREQFF
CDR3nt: TGTGCCAGCAGCTTCTCTCGGGAGCAGTTCTTC

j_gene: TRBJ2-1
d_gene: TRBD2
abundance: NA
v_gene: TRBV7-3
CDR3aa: CASSLTSGRAGAYNEQFF
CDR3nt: TGTGCCAGCAGCTTAACTAGCGGGAGGGCCGGGGCCTACAATGAGCAGTTCTTC

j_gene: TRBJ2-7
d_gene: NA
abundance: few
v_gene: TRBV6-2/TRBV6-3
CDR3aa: CASSYGSGEQYF
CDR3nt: TGTGCCAGCAGTTACGGGTCGGGAGAGCAGTACTTC

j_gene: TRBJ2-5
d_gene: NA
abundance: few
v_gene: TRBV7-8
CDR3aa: CASSSQGSLQETQYF
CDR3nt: TGTGCCAGCAGCTCCCAGGGTTCACTTCAAGAGACCCAGTACTTC

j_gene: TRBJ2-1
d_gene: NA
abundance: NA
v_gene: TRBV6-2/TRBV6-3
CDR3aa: CAIARLDGNEQFF
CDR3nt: TGTGCCATCGCCCGACTAGACGGCAATGAGCAGTTCTTC

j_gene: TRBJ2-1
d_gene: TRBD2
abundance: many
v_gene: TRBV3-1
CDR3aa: CASSETGLAANNEQFF
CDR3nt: TGTGCCAGCAGCGAGACGGGACTAGCGGCCAACAATGAGCAGTTCTTC

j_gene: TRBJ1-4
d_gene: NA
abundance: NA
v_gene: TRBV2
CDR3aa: CASSDTRFDEKLFF
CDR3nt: TGTGCCAGCAGTGATACACGGTTTGATGAAAAACTGTTTTTT

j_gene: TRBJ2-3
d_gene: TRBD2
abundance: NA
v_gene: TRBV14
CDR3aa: CASSENQRGGYTQYF
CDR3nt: TGTGCCAGCAGCGAAAACCAGCGGGGGGGATATACGCAGTATTTT

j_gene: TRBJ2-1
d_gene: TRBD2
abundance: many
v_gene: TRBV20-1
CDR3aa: CSARALSGPSYNEQFF
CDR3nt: TGCAGTGCTAGAGCCCTTAGCGGGCCCTCCTACAATGAGCAGTTCTTC

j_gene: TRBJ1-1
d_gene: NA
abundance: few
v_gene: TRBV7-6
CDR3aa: CASTLHNPEAFF
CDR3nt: TGTGCCAGCACCCTGCACAATCCTGAAGCTTTCTTT

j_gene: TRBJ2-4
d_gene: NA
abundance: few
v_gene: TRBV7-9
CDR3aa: CASNVPDRKNIQYF
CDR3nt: TGTGCCAGCAACGTACCGGACAGAAAAAACATTCAGTACTTC

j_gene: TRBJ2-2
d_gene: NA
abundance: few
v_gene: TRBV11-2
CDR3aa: CASSLDGTLPNTGELFF
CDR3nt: TGTGCCAGCAGCTTAGACGGGACTCTCCCGAACACCGGGGAGCTGTTTTTT

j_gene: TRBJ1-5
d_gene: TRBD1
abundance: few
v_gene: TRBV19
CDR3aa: CASSVTGNQPQHF
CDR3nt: TGTGCCAGTAGCGTGACAGGGAATCAGCCCCAGCATTTT

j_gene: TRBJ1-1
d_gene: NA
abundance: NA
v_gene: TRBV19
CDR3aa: CASDPEGGDEAFF
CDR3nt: TGTGCCAGCGATCCCGAAGGGGGGGATGAAGCTTTCTTT

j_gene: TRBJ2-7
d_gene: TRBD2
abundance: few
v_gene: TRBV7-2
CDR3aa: CASGSKGLAGNYEQYF
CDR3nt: TGTGCCAGCGGCTCTAAGGGACTAGCGGGTAACTACGAGCAGTACTTC

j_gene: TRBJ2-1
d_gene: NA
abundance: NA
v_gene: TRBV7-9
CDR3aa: CASSLGRGEQFF
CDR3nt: TGTGCCAGCAGCTTGGGACGGGGTGAGCAGTTCTTC

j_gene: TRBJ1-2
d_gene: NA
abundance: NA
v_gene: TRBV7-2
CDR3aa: CAISPAPTEIYGYTF
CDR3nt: TGTGCCATCAGCCCAGCCCCGACAGAAATCTATGGCTACACCTTC

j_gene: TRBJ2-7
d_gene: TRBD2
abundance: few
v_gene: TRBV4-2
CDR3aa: CASSQESGGSYEQYF
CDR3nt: TGTGCCAGCAGCCAAGAGAGCGGGGGGTCCTACGAGCAGTACTTC

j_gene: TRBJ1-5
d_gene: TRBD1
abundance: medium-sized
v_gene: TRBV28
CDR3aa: CASSLLQGGNQPQHF
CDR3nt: TGTGCCAGCAGTTTATTACAGGGGGGAAATCAGCCCCAGCATTTT

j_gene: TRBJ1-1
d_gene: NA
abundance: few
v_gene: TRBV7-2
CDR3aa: CASSPRGIWRENTEAFF
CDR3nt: TGTGCCAGCAGCCCCCGGGGCATTTGGAGGGAGAACACTGAAGCTTTCTTT

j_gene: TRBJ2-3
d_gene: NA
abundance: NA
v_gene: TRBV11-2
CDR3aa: CASSFQKPVDTQYF
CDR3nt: TGTGCCAGCAGCTTTCAGAAACCTGTGGATACGCAGTATTTT

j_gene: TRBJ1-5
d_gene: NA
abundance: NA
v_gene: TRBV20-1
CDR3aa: CSARELYSNQPQHF
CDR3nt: TGCAGTGCTAGAGAATTATATAGCAATCAGCCCCAGCATTTT